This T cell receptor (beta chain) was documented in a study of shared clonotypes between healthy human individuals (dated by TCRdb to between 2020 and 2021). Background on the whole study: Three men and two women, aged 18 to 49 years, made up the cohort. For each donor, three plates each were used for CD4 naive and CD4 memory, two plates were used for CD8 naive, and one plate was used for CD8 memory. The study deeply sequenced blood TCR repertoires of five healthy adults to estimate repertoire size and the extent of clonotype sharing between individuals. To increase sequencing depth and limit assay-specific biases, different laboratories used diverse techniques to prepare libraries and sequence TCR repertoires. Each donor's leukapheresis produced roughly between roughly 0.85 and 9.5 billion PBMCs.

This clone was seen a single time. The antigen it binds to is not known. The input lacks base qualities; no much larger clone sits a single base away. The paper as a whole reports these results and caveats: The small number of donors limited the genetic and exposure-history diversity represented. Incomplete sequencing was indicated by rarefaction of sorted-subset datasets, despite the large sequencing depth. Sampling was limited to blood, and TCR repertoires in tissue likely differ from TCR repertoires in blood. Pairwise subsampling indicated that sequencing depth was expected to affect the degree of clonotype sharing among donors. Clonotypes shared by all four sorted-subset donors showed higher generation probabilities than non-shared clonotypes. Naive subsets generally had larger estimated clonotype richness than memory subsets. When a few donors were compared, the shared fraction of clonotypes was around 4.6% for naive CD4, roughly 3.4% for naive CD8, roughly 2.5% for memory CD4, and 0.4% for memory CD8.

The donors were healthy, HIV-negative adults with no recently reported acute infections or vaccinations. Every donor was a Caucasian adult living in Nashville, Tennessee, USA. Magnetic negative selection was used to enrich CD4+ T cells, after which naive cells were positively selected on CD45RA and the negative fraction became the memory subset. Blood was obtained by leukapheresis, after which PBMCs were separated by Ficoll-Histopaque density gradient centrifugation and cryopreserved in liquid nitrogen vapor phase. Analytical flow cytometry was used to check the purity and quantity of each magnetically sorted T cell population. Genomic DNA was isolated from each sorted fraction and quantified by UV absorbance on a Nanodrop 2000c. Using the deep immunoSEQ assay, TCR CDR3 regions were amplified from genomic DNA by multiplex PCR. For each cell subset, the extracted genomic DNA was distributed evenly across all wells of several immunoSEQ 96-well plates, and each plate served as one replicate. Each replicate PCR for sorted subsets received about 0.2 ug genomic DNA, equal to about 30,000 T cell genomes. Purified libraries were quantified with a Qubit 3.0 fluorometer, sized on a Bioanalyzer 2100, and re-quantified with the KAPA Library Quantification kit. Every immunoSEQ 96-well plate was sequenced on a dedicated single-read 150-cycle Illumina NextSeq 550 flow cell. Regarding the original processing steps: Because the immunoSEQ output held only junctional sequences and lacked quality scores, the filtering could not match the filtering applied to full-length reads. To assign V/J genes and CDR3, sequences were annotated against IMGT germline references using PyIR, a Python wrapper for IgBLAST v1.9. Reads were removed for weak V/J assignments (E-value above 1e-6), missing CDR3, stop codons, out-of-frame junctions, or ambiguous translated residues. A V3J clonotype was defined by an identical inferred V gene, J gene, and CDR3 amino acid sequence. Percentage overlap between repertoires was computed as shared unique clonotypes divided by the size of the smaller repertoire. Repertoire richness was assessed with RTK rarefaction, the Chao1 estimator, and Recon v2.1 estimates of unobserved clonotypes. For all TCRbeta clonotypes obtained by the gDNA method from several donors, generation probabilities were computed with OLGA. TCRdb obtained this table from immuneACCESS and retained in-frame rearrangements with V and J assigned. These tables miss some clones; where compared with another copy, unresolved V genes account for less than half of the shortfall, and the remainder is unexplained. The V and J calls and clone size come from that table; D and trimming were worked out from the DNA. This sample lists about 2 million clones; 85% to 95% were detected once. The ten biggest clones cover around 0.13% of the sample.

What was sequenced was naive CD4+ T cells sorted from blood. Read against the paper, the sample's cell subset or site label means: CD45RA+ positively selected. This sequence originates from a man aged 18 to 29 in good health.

CDR3 reads: CASSLNQPNNEQFF. The DNA sequence reads TGTGCCAGCAGCTTAAATCAGCCGAACAATGAGCAGTTCTTC. The V gene is TRBV7-9 and the J gene is TRBJ2-1; the D segment cannot be called with confidence. Via the germline V gene (reference sequence), CDR1 is SEHNR and CDR2 FQNEAQ. The CDR3 runs 14 residues from the cysteine to the phenylalanine. Only CDR3 DNA remains: 42 bases, in frame from the first base. Trimming takes 2 bases from V and 5 bases from J, and the germline ends sit 10 bases apart.